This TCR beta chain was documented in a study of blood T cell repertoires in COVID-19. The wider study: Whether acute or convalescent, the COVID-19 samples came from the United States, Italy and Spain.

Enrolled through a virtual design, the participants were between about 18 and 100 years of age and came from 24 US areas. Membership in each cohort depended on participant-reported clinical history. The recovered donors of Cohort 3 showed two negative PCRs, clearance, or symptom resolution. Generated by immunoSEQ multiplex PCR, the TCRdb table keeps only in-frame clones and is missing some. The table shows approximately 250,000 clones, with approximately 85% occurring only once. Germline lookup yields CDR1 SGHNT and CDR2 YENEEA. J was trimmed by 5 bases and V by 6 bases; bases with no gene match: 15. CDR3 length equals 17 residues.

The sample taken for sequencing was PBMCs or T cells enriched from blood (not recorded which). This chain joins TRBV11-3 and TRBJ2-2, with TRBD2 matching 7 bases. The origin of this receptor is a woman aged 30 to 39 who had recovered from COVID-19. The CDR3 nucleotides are TGTGCCAGCAGAGGTTCGGTCGCGGGGGTGAGAACCGGGGAGCTGTTTTTT. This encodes CASRGSVAGVRTGELFF.